The 30 T cell receptor beta chains below come from one sample, sequenced in a study of T cells in Graves' hyperthyroidism and ophthalmopathy. Template material for amplifying TCR beta CDR3 regions consisted of RNA transcripts. During a first-round RT-PCR of the TCR CDR3, the HTBI primer set was used. TCRdb re-called the multiplex PCR reads with MiXCR, one entry per CDR3 protein. Here the sample spans under 350,000 distinct CDR3 sequences, 25% to 30% being singletons. Sequencing was done on a sample of blood. The receptor set was obtained from a man aged 40-49 years with Graves' hyperthyroidism that later progressed to Graves' ophthalmopathy.

This clonotype showed up many times. V gene TRBV12-3 or TRBV12-4 combines with J gene TRBJ2-5; TRBD2 agrees at 7 bases. With 2 bases clipped from V and 0 bases from J, the junction kept 3 bases outside the gene matches. The CDR3 covers 15 residues. The CDR3, as DNA: TGTGCCAGCAGTTTAACAACTAGCGACCAAGAGACCCAGTACTTC. Its protein is CASSLTTSDQETQYF.

V usage is TRBV12-3 or TRBV12-4 and J usage is TRBJ2-7, with a weak D call TRBD1 (6 bases). Between the trimmed V and J ends, which lost 3 bases and 8 bases, there was a span of 11 bases. CDR3 size: 12 residues. In DNA, the CDR3 is TGTGCCAGCAGTTTCGGCCAGGGGAAGCAGTACTTC. It codes for CASSFGQGKQYF.

This clonotype was picked up many times. The rearrangement uses TRBV7-8 and TRBJ2-2; TRBD2 aligns across 10 bases. The CDR3 extends over 17 amino acids. CDR1 is SGHVS and CDR2 is FQNEAQ in the germline V gene. The V and J ends lost 4 bases and 7 bases, in that order; junction bases with no gene match: 12. CDR3 loop: CASSSVTGTSVIGELFF. CDR3 coding DNA: TGTGCCAGCAGCTCCGTGACCGGGACTAGCGTGATCGGGGAGCTGTTTTTT.

This clonotype was detected ten times or more. This chain joins TRBV19 and TRBJ2-7; 8 bases are a match to TRBD1. The CDR3 sequence is 15 residues long. Germline V gene sequence: CDR1 LNHDA, CDR2 SQIVND (reference sequence). The V segment lost 6 bases and the J segment 0 bases; nucleotides outside the gene matches: 7. In nucleotides, the CDR3 is TGTGCCAGTAGAGCCCGACAGGGGAGCTCCTACGAGCAGTACTTC. As protein: CASRARQGSSYEQYF.

This clonotype was picked up many times. The gene calls are TRBV6-2 or TRBV6-3 and TRBJ2-7; D uncertain. V was trimmed by 4 bases and J by 3 bases, leaving 7 bases between them. CDR1 and CDR2 (germline): MNHEY, SVGEGT. The CDR3 covers 12 residues. This CDR3 is CASSSSNYEQYF. For the CDR3, the DNA is TGTGCCAGCAGTTCCTCGAACTACGAGCAGTACTTC.

The V call is TRBV19, the J call TRBJ1-5, with 9 bases lining up with TRBD1. The V gene end was trimmed by 3 bases and the J gene end by 7 bases; junction bases not matched to a gene: 7. Germline CDR1 is LNHDA and CDR2 is SQIVND (reference sequence). The CDR3 runs to 15 residues. In DNA form, the CDR3 reads TGTGCCAGTAGTATGGGGGACAGGGAACGCCAGCCCCAGCATTTT. It specifies CASSMGDRERQPQHF.

This clonotype was recorded a few times. The chain recombines TRBV18 with TRBJ2-7; possibly TRBD1 for D (6 bases). The CDR3 has 17 residues. Trimming left V 2 bases short and J 2 bases short, with 19 bases between. Germline V gene sequence: CDR1 KGHSH, CDR2 LQKENI. CDR3 region: CASSPGPGASLAYEQYF. The CDR3 region has the DNA TGTGCCAGCTCACCAGGGCCAGGGGCTAGTTTAGCCTACGAGCAGTACTTC.

The J gene is TRBJ2-7, the V gene TRBV20-1, with 10 nucleotides matching TRBD2. Trimming at V came to 2 bases and at J to 5 bases, leaving 21 bases not matched to a gene. The germline CDR1 and CDR2 sequences are DFQATT and SNEGSKA (reference sequence). The length of the CDR3 is 19 residues. The CDR3 sequence: CSARQHSWTSGNGGHEQYF. CDR3 coding DNA: TGCAGTGCTAGACAACATAGTTGGACTAGCGGAAATGGGGGCCACGAGCAGTACTTC.

This clonotype was counted at least ten times. The J gene is TRBJ1-5, the V gene TRBV20-1, with a tentative D call TRBD1 (6 bases). There are 13 residues in the CDR3. Germline V gives CDR1 DFQATT, CDR2 SNEGSKA (reference sequence). The V and J ends lost 1 base and 6 bases respectively, with 10 bases between them. CDR3 region: CSARVQQGQPQHF. For the CDR3, the DNA is TGCAGTGCTAGAGTTCAACAGGGTCAGCCCCAGCATTTT.

There are a few counts of this clonotype. The chain uses TRBV5-1 and TRBJ2-1, with TRBD2 identical over 7 bases. The CDR3 totals 16 residues. The trim removed 1 base at V and 2 bases at J, leaving 6 bases unmatched. Per germline, CDR1 SGHRS and CDR2 YFSETQ. For the CDR3, the DNA is TGCGCCAGCAGCTTGAACCCCAGCGGGACCTACAATGAGCAGTTCTTC. Translated, it gives CASSLNPSGTYNEQFF.

The chain carries TRBV6-2 or TRBV6-3 and TRBJ2-7; 9 bases match TRBD2. The CDR3 is made up of 14 amino acids. V was clipped by 7 bases and J by 4 bases; unmatched bases: 8. Per the germline V gene, CDR1 is MNHEY and CDR2 is SVGEGT. CDR3 nucleotides: TGTGCCAGCATTGCCGGGACTAGCTCTTACGAGCAGTACTTC. This codes for CASIAGTSSYEQYF.

This chain joins TRBV6-1 and TRBJ1-2, with 7 nucleotides matching TRBD1. The CDR3 covers 15 residues. CDR1 is MNHNS, CDR2 SASEGT, per germline. J was trimmed by 3 bases and V by 7 bases; bases with no gene match: 11. This chain's CDR3 is CASTSLRGKYYGYTF. The CDR3 DNA follows: TGTGCCAGCACATCCCTCAGGGGGAAATACTATGGCTACACCTTC.

This clonotype has only a few counts. This chain joins TRBV12-3 or TRBV12-4 and TRBJ1-5; D remains ambiguous. CDR3 length: 15 amino acids. V dropped 5 bases and J dropped 3 bases, with 14 bases sitting between them. CDR3 loop: CASSPPSQNNQPQHF. The CDR3 nucleotides are TGTGCCAGCAGTCCCCCCTCCCAGAACAATCAGCCCCAGCATTTT.

V and J are TRBV11-2 and TRBJ2-5; TRBD1 or TRBD2 may be the D gene (5 bases each). The CDR3 consists of 13 residues. Deletions cut 3 bases from V and 7 bases from J, with 12 bases between. Per the germline V gene, CDR1 is SGHAT and CDR2 is FQNNGV. The CDR3 DNA is TGTGCCAGCAGCTTGGGGACCGCTAGGACCCAGTACTTC. It specifies CASSLGTARTQYF.

The gene calls are TRBV6-5 and TRBJ2-7, with D tentatively TRBD2 (7 bases). CDR1 is MNHEY and CDR2 is SVGAGI in the germline V gene. Between the trimmed V and J ends, which lost 0 bases and 5 bases, there was a span of 14 bases. The CDR3 runs 15 residues. The DNA of the CDR3 is TGTGCCAGCAGTTACTCGACGGGGGGCCGGGACGAGCAGTACTTC. Amino acid sequence: CASSYSTGGRDEQYF.

This clonotype was seen repeatedly, ten times or more. V and J are TRBV27 and TRBJ2-7; a possible D gene is TRBD2 (6 bases). Trimming removed 7 bases from V and 4 bases from J, with 17 bases in between. Germline V gene sequence: CDR1 MNHEY, CDR2 SMNVEV (reference sequence). This CDR3 contains 14 residues. The CDR3 is CASTIRSGTYEQYF. CDR3 in DNA: TGTGCCAGCACCATCCGATCTGGGACTTACGAGCAGTACTTC.

This clonotype has ten or more counts. V gene TRBV20-1 combines with J gene TRBJ1-5, with D unresolved. Trimming left V 4 bases short and J 2 bases short, with 12 bases between. Germline lookup yields CDR1 DFQATT and CDR2 SNEGSKA (reference sequence). The CDR3 contains 14 residues. The CDR3 sequence is CSATTPGRNQPQHF. CDR3 DNA: TGCAGTGCTACTACTCCGGGCCGCAATCAGCCCCAGCATTTT.

V and J are TRBV4-1 and TRBJ1-2; D is unclear. The CDR3 covers 15 residues. Germline V gives CDR1 MGHRA, CDR2 YSYEKL. With 8 bases removed from V and 8 bases from J, the gap between germline ends came to 24 bases. CDR3 nucleotides: TGCGCCAGCCGCCTGGGGAACTTGGTAGGGTACGGCTACACCTTC. Translated, it gives CASRLGNLVGYGYTF.

The rearrangement uses TRBV12-3 or TRBV12-4 and TRBJ2-7, with D unresolved. Trimming cost V 3 bases and J 4 bases, with 13 bases left between them. The length of the CDR3 is 14 residues. The CDR3 bases are TGTGCCAGCAGTTTTTTAGGTGTGGGATACGAGCAGTACTTC. Its translation is CASSFLGVGYEQYF.

At least ten counts were recorded for this clonotype. The chain employs TRBV12-3 or TRBV12-4 and TRBJ2-2, with D possibly being TRBD1 or TRBD2 (5 bases each). Trimming took off 6 bases at V and 6 bases at J, with 17 bases between the two ends. This CDR3 is built from 15 residues. Here the CDR3 DNA reads TGTGCCAGCAGCGACCGGGACGGTGGGTCCGGGGAGCTGTTTTTT. Translated: CASSDRDGGSGELFF.

This clonotype has a count of ten or more. This chain connects TRBV6-1 to TRBJ2-7; D unclear. The CDR3 totals 11 residues. The V end lost 6 bases, the J end lost 9 bases, and 12 bases lay between the germline ends. Germline-derived CDR1 and CDR2 are MNHNS and SASEGT. The CDR3 DNA follows: TGTGCCAGCAGAGGAAGCCGCCGGCAGTACTTC. Amino acid sequence: CASRGSRRQYF.

This clonotype was counted ten times or more. CDR3 nucleotide sequence: TGTGCCAGCTCGAACGAGGGGACTGAAGCTTTCTTT. It specifies CASSNEGTEAFF. This chain connects TRBV19 to TRBJ1-1, with D perhaps TRBD1 (5 bases). The ends were cut back, 9 bases at V and 5 bases at J, with 13 bases in the middle. Germline V gives CDR1 LNHDA, CDR2 SQIVND (reference sequence). The CDR3 length is 12 residues.

This clonotype appeared many times. The CDR3 sequence is CASSPTRDSGQFF. In DNA form, the CDR3 reads TGTGCCAGCAGTCCAACCCGGGACAGTGGGCAGTTCTTC. This chain joins TRBV12-3 or TRBV12-4 and TRBJ2-1; the match to TRBD1 covers 7 bases. This CDR3 is 13 amino acids long. V shed 5 bases and J 12 bases; nucleotides not matched to a gene: 10.

This clonotype was seen ten or more times. The chain recombines TRBV10-3 with TRBJ2-5; D unclear. Trimming took 5 bases from V and 7 from J, leaving 20 bases between them. This CDR3 comprises 15 residues. Per the germline V gene, CDR1 is ENHRY and CDR2 is SYGVKD. CDR3 protein: CAISKEETVLRTQYF. DNA of the CDR3: TGTGCCATCAGTAAAGAGGAGACGGTTCTCCGGACCCAGTACTTC.

This clonotype has ten or more counts. The rearrangement links TRBV18 to TRBJ1-1; D not resolved. Trimming shortened V by 2 bases and J by 4 bases, and 8 bases separated the two germline ends. Germline CDR1 and CDR2: KGHSH and LQKENI. The CDR3 is 13 amino acids. This CDR3 reads CASSPIGGTEAFF. CDR3 coding DNA: TGTGCCAGCTCACCAATTGGTGGCACTGAAGCTTTCTTT. Looking up the rest from reference TRBV18 and TRBJ1-1 gives the full variable domain: NAGVMQNPRHLVRRRGQEARLRCSPMKGHSHVYWYRQLPEEGLKFMVYLQKENIIDESGMPKERFSAEFPKEGPSILRIQQVVRGDSAAYFCASSPIGGTEAFFGQGTRLTVV.

This chain uses TRBV30 with TRBJ1-1, with D perhaps matching TRBD1 (5 bases). The CDR3 runs to 14 residues. The V end lost 3 bases, the J end lost 1 base, and 12 bases lay between the germline ends. CDR1 and CDR2 from the germline V gene are GTSNPN and SVGIG (reference sequence). CDR3 sequence: CAWREPTGNTEAFF. The CDR3 nucleotides read TGTGCCTGGAGGGAACCTACAGGGAACACTGAAGCTTTCTTT. The entire variable domain, with the rest obtained from reference TRBV30 and TRBJ1-1, is as follows: SQTIHQWPATLVQPVGSPLSLECTVEGTSNPNLYWYRQAAGRGLQLLFYSVGIGQISSEVPQNLSASRPQDRQFILSSKKLLLSDSGFYLCAWREPTGNTEAFFGQGTRLTVV.

This clonotype has just a few counts. V usage is TRBV7-2 and J usage is TRBJ1-1; maybe TRBD1 (5 bases). The CDR3 extends over 14 amino acids. Trimming removed 5 bases from V and 11 bases from J, with 21 bases in between. From germline, CDR1 is SGHTA and CDR2 FQGNSA. The CDR3 DNA reads TGTGCCAGCAGCCGTACGCACCTTCAGGGTTTTGCTTTCTTT. Protein: CASSRTHLQGFAFF.

This clonotype has a count of ten or more. The J gene is TRBJ1-2, the V gene TRBV7-8; a possible D gene is TRBD1 (5 bases). CDR3 length: 14 amino acids. Deletions cut 5 bases from V and 5 bases from J, with 15 bases between. Germline assignment: CDR1 SGHVS and CDR2 FQNEAQ. The CDR3 region is CASSISGTAYGYTF. As DNA, the CDR3 is TGTGCCAGCAGCATTTCCGGGACCGCATATGGCTACACCTTC.

In this sample, this clonotype turned up a few times. V is TRBV18 and J is TRBJ2-5, with D maybe TRBD1 (5 bases). CDR1 is KGHSH, CDR2 LQKENI, per germline. V was cut by 0 bases and J by 1 base, with 9 bases left in between. The length of the CDR3 is 15 residues. The CDR3 loop is CASSPPVTAQETQYF. The CDR3 nucleotides read TGTGCCAGCTCACCACCCGTGACAGCCCAAGAGACCCAGTACTTC.

The sample holds many counts of this clonotype. With a much larger clone just one base away, this may be a read error. This chain uses TRBV6-5 with TRBJ1-1, with D tentatively TRBD1 (6 bases). Germline V gene lookup returns CDR1 MNHEY and CDR2 SVGAGI. This CDR3 is 13 amino acids long. Here the CDR3 reads CASSYPRDTEALF. The DNA for the CDR3 is TGTGCCAGCAGTTACCCAAGGGACACTGAAGCTCTCTTT.